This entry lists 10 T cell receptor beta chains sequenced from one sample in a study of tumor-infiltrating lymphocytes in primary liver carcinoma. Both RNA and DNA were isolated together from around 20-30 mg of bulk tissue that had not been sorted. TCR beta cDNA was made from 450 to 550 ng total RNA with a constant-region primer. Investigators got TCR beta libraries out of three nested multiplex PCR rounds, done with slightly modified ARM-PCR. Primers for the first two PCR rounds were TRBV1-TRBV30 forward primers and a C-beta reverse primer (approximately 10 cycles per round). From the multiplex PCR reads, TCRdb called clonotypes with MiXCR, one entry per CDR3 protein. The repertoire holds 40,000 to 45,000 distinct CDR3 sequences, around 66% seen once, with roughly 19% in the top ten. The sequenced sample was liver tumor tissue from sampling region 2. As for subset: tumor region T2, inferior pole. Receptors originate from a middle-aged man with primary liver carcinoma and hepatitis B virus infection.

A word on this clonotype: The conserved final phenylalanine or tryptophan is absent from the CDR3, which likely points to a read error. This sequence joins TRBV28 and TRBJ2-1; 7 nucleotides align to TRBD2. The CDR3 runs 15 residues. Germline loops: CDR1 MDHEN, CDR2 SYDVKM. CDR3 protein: CARSLRESSYNEQFS. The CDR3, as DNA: TGTGCCAGAAGTTTGCGGGAGAGCTCCTACAATGAGCAGTTCTCC.

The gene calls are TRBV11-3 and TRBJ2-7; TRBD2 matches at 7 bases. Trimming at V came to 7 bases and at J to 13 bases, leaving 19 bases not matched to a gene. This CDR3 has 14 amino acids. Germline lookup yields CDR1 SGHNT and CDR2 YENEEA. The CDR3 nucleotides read TGTGCCAGCAACCCTGGAGAAGGGGACTACGAGTACTACTTC. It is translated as CASNPGEGDYEYYF.

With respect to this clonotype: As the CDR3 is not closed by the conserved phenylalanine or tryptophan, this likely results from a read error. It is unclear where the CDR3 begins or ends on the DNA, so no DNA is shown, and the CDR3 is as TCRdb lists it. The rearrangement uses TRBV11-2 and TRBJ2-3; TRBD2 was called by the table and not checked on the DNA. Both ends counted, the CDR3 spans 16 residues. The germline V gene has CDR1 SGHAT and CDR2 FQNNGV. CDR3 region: CASSSGLAGFADTQHY.

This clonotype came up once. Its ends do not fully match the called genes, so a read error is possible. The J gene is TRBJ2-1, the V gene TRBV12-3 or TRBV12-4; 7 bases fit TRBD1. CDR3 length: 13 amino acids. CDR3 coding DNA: TGTGTCAGCCCTCCGGACAGGTACAATGAGCATTTCTTC. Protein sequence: CVSPPDRYNEHFF.

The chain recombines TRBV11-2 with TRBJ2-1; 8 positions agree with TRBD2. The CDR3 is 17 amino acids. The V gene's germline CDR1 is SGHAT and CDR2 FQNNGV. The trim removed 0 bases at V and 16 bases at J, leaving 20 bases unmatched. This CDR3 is CASSLDRGGGFYNERFF. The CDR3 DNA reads TGTGCCAGCAGCTTAGATAGGGGCGGGGGGTTCTACAATGAGCGTTTCTTC.

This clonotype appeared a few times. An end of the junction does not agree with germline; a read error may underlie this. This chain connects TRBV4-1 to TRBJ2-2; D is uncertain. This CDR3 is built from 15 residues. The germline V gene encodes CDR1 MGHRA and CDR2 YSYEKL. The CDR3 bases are TGCACCAGCAGCCAAGACCTAAGCAGTGTGGGGGAGCTGTTTTTT. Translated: CTSSQDLSSVGELFF.

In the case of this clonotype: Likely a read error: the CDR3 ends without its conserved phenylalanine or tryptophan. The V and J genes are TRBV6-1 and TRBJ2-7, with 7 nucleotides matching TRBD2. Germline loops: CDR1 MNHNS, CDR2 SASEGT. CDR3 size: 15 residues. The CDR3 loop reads CVSSVSTSRSYEQYS. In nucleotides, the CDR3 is TGTGTCAGCAGTGTCTCGACTAGCAGATCCTACGAGCAGTACTCC.

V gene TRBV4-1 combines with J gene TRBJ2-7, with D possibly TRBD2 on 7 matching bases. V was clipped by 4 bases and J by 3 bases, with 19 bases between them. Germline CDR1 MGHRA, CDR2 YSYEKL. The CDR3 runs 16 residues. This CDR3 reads CASSRVEGGLRYEQYF. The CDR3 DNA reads TGCGCCAGCAGCCGGGTGGAGGGGGGGCTTCGCTACGAGCAGTACTTC.

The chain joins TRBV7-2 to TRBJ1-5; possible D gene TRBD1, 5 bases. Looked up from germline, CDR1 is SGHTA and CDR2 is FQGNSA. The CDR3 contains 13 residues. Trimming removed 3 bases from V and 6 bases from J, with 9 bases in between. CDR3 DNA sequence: TGTGCCAGCAGCTTCCCCGGGGCTCAGCCCCAGCATTTT. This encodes CASSFPGAQPQHF.

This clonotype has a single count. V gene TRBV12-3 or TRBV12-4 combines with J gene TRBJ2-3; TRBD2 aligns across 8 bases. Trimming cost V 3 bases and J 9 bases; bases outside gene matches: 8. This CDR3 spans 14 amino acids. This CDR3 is CASSLTGGLPTQYF. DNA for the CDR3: TGTGCCAGCAGTTTGACGGGAGGGCTCCCCACGCAGTATTTT.